The rows below give T cell receptor beta chains drawn from one sample of a study of blood T cell repertoires in COVID-19. The assay was immunoSEQ multiplex PCR, and TCRdb's table has in-frame clones only and misses some. Found here are approximately 190,000 clones, roughly 84% of them singletons; the top ten hold 3% to 3.5%. The sequenced material came from PBMCs or T cells enriched from blood (not recorded which). Receptors were obtained from a woman in her 30s who had been exposed to COVID-19. Both conserved end residues are part of each CDR3. The order of the fields is clone size, J gene, D gene, V gene, CDR3 DNA, CDR3 protein. D genes are given only for firm matches. Part of the rows lack a size; the others show once, few, many or a class for expanded clones.

abundance: .
j_gene: TRBJ1-5
d_gene: .
v_gene: TRBV7-6
CDR3nt: TGTGCCAGCAGCTTGGCCGGCGACAGTTACAATCAGCCCCAGCATTTT
CDR3aa: CASSLAGDSYNQPQHF

abundance: .
j_gene: TRBJ2-7
d_gene: TRBD2
v_gene: TRBV5-1
CDR3nt: TGCGCCAGCAGCTTGACGACTAGCGACTCCTACGAGCAGTACTTC
CDR3aa: CASSLTTSDSYEQYF

abundance: .
j_gene: TRBJ1-5
d_gene: TRBD1
v_gene: TRBV10-3
CDR3nt: TGTGCCATCAGTGACATGGGACAGGGCGGCAATCAGCCCCAGCATTTT
CDR3aa: CAISDMGQGGNQPQHF

abundance: .
j_gene: TRBJ1-5
d_gene: .
v_gene: TRBV28
CDR3nt: TGTGCCAGCAGTTTACGACAGGTTAACAATCAGCCCCAGCATTTT
CDR3aa: CASSLRQVNNQPQHF

abundance: once
j_gene: TRBJ2-7
d_gene: .
v_gene: TRBV6-1
CDR3nt: TGTGCCAGCAGTGAATTCAACGGTCGCGAGCAGTACTTC
CDR3aa: CASSEFNGREQYF

abundance: .
j_gene: TRBJ1-2
d_gene: TRBD1
v_gene: TRBV19
CDR3nt: TGTGCCAGTAGGATCGGACAGGGGCCTTTATATGGCTACACCTTC
CDR3aa: CASRIGQGPLYGYTF

abundance: .
j_gene: TRBJ1-2
d_gene: .
v_gene: TRBV5-1
CDR3nt: TGCGCCAGCAGCTTGGTAGGGGACAAAGCTAACTATGGCTACACCTTC
CDR3aa: CASSLVGDKANYGYTF

abundance: .
j_gene: TRBJ2-3
d_gene: .
v_gene: TRBV11-2
CDR3nt: TGTGCCAGCAGTCAGGTCACTAGGGCTACGCAGTATTTT
CDR3aa: CASSQVTRATQYF

abundance: .
j_gene: TRBJ1-1
d_gene: TRBD1
v_gene: TRBV18
CDR3nt: TGTGCCAGCTCACCAACGGGACAGGGGGACACTGAAGCTTTCTTT
CDR3aa: CASSPTGQGDTEAFF

abundance: .
j_gene: TRBJ1-2
d_gene: .
v_gene: TRBV11-1
CDR3nt: TGTGCCAGCAGCTTTACAGGGTCGGGAGGCTACACCTTC
CDR3aa: CASSFTGSGGYTF

abundance: .
j_gene: TRBJ2-5
d_gene: TRBD1
v_gene: TRBV3-1/TRBV3-2
CDR3nt: TGTGCCAGCAGCCAGAGAAAGACAGGGGGCGCAGAGACCCAGTACTTC
CDR3aa: CASSQRKTGGAETQYF

abundance: once
j_gene: TRBJ2-3
d_gene: TRBD2
v_gene: TRBV5-1
CDR3nt: TGCGCCAGCAGCGGGGGGACTAACACAGATACGCAGTATTTT
CDR3aa: CASSGGTNTDTQYF

abundance: .
j_gene: TRBJ1-5
d_gene: .
v_gene: TRBV5-5
CDR3nt: TGTGCCAGCAGCGGGGCCAAGACTTATCAGCCCCAGCATTTT
CDR3aa: CASSGAKTYQPQHF

abundance: few
j_gene: TRBJ1-6
d_gene: .
v_gene: TRBV7-2
CDR3nt: TGTGCCAGCAGCTTAGTATCCCAGGGAGGAGGCTCCTATAATTCACCCCTCCACTTT
CDR3aa: CASSLVSQGGGSYNSPLHF

abundance: .
j_gene: TRBJ2-5
d_gene: .
v_gene: TRBV13
CDR3nt: TGTGCCAGCAGCTCCGAGACAGGTTTGGAGACCCAGTACTTC
CDR3aa: CASSSETGLETQYF

abundance: .
j_gene: TRBJ1-4
d_gene: .
v_gene: TRBV6-5
CDR3nt: TGTGCCAGCAGTTACCAGGGATGGAATGAAAAACTGTTTTTT
CDR3aa: CASSYQGWNEKLFF

abundance: .
j_gene: TRBJ1-2
d_gene: TRBD1
v_gene: TRBV3-1/TRBV3-2
CDR3nt: TGTGCCAGCAGTCGGACAGGGGAAGAATATGGCTACACCTTC
CDR3aa: CASSRTGEEYGYTF

abundance: few
j_gene: TRBJ2-1
d_gene: TRBD2
v_gene: TRBV3-1/TRBV3-2
CDR3nt: TGTGCCAGCAGCATTACCTGGCTTGTTTGGGGCGGGGGAAGGCCAAATGAGCAGTTCTTC
CDR3aa: CASSITWLVWGGGRPNEQFF

abundance: once
j_gene: TRBJ2-5
d_gene: TRBD2
v_gene: TRBV11-2
CDR3nt: TGTGCCAGCAGCTTTAACCGCGGGGGTGAAGAGACCCAGTACTTC
CDR3aa: CASSFNRGGEETQYF

abundance: .
j_gene: TRBJ1-5
d_gene: .
v_gene: TRBV6-5
CDR3nt: TGTGCCAGCGAGTCGGGGGACGCCAATCAGCCCCAGCATTTT
CDR3aa: CASESGDANQPQHF

abundance: .
j_gene: TRBJ2-7
d_gene: TRBD1
v_gene: TRBV5-5
CDR3nt: TGTGCCACCAAACCGGGACAGGGGTTAAACGAGCAGTACTTC
CDR3aa: CATKPGQGLNEQYF

abundance: .
j_gene: TRBJ1-2
d_gene: TRBD1
v_gene: TRBV7-9
CDR3nt: TGTGCCAGCACCATGGACAGGGTACACTATGGCTACACCTTC
CDR3aa: CASTMDRVHYGYTF

abundance: few
j_gene: TRBJ1-1
d_gene: .
v_gene: TRBV5-1
CDR3nt: TGCGCCAGCAGCTTGGGACAAGCAAACACTGAAGCTTTCTTT
CDR3aa: CASSLGQANTEAFF

abundance: few
j_gene: TRBJ2-1
d_gene: TRBD2
v_gene: TRBV5-1
CDR3nt: TGCGCCAGCAGCTTGGCTAGCGGGGGGGATTTAGATGAGCAGTTCTTC
CDR3aa: CASSLASGGDLDEQFF

abundance: .
j_gene: TRBJ1-6
d_gene: .
v_gene: TRBV11-2
CDR3nt: TGTGCCAGCAGCTTAGACAGGGGTTCACCCCTCCACTTT
CDR3aa: CASSLDRGSPLHF

abundance: .
j_gene: TRBJ2-7
d_gene: TRBD2
v_gene: TRBV5-1
CDR3nt: TGCGCCAGCAGCTTGGACCCTACTAGCGGGGGGACCTACGAGCAGTACTTC
CDR3aa: CASSLDPTSGGTYEQYF

abundance: few
j_gene: TRBJ2-3
d_gene: TRBD1
v_gene: TRBV7-2
CDR3nt: TGTGCCAGCAGCTCGCAACAGGGGGCAGATACGCAGTATTTT
CDR3aa: CASSSQQGADTQYF

abundance: .
j_gene: TRBJ2-7
d_gene: .
v_gene: TRBV5-1
CDR3nt: TGCGCCAGCAGGTCGGTGAACGAGCAGTACTTC
CDR3aa: CASRSVNEQYF

abundance: .
j_gene: TRBJ1-1
d_gene: .
v_gene: TRBV5-1
CDR3nt: TGCGCCAGCAGCTTGGCCCTTGGGGTTCAGGGCACTGAAGCTTTCTTT
CDR3aa: CASSLALGVQGTEAFF

abundance: .
j_gene: TRBJ2-2
d_gene: TRBD1
v_gene: TRBV19
CDR3nt: TGTGCCAGTAGGGCGACAGGGGGGATCACCGGGGAGCTGTTTTTT
CDR3aa: CASRATGGITGELFF

abundance: .
j_gene: TRBJ1-1
d_gene: .
v_gene: TRBV6-5
CDR3nt: TGTGCCAGCAGTAAACATTCAGGGGATACTGAAGCTTTCTTT
CDR3aa: CASSKHSGDTEAFF